This T cell receptor (beta chain) was sequenced for a study of T cells after yellow fever vaccination. Findings of the study overall: Clonotypes found in both CD4 and CD8 compartments made up a small share. Highly abundant clonotypes carried over from the bulk population could end up in FACS-sorted repertoires as contaminants. The study found a weaker secondary response that peaked faster, day 5 versus 15. Boosting was followed by the reappearance of most primary-vaccination clones (around 96% CD4, about 90% CD8).

The germline V gene has CDR1 SGHTA and CDR2 FQGNSA. V gave up 2 bases and J gave up 2 bases; unmatched junction bases: 3. This CDR3 is 17 amino acids long. TCRdb re-derived calls from the 5' RACE reads in MiXCR, one entry per CDR3 protein. This sample has about 400,000 distinct CDR3 sequences, with around a tenth found just once. With regard to this clonotype: What it binds is not known.

J is TRBJ2-3 and V is TRBV7-2; 14 bases match TRBD2. The sequence was obtained from a man aged 18-30 years who received the YFV17D yellow fever vaccine. The specimen was PBMCs, collected on the day of the first yellow fever vaccination. CDR3 region: CASSLSTSGGATDTQYF. The CDR3 DNA is TGTGCCAGCAGCTTATCGACTAGCGGGGGGGCCACAGATACGCAGTATTTT.